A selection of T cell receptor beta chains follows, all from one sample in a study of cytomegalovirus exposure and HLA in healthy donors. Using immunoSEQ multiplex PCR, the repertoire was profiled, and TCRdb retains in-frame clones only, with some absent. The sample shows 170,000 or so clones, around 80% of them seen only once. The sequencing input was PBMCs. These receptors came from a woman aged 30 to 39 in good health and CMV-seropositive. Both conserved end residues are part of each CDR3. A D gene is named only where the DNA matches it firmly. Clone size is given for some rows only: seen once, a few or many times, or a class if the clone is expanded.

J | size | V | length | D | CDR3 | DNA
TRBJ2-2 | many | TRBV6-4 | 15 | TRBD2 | CASSAAGGATGELFF | TGTGCCAGCAGTGCGGCGGGAGGGGCCACCGGGGAGCTGTTTTTT
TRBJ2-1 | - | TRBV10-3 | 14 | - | CAISEAGIRDEQFF | TGTGCCATCAGTGAGGCGGGGATAAGGGATGAGCAGTTCTTC
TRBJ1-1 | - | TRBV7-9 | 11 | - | CASSLAPEAFF | TGTGCCAGCAGCTTAGCCCCAGAAGCTTTCTTT
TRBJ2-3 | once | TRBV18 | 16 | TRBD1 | CASSLRDRGSTDTQYF | TGTGCCAGCTCACTCCGGGACAGGGGAAGCACAGATACGCAGTATTTT
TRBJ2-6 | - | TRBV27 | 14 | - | CASRGGVGANVLTF | TGTGCCAGCCGGGGTGGCGTTGGGGCCAACGTCCTGACTTTC
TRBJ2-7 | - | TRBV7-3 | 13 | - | CASSEGGGNEQYF | TGTGCCAGCAGCGAAGGGGGGGGCAACGAGCAGTACTTC
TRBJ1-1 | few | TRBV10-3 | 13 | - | CAIRSGLNTEAFF | TGTGCCATCAGAAGCGGGCTGAACACTGAAGCTTTCTTT
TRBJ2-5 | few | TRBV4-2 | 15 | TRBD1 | CASSGGTGIGETQYF | TGTGCCAGCAGTGGAGGGACAGGGATAGGAGAGACCCAGTACTTC
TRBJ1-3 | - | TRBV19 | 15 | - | CASSPGGAYGNTIYF | TGTGCCAGTAGTCCGGGAGGGGCGTATGGAAACACCATATATTTT
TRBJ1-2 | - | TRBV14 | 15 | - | CASSQGLVENYGYTF | TGTGCCAGCAGCCAAGGATTGGTGGAGAACTATGGCTACACCTTC
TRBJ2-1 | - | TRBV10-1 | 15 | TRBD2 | CASSASSGRHNEQFF | TGCGCCAGCAGTGCCTCTAGCGGGAGACACAATGAGCAGTTCTTC
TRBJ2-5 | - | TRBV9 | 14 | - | CASSVGEGVETQYF | TGTGCCAGCAGCGTAGGTGAGGGAGTAGAGACCCAGTACTTC
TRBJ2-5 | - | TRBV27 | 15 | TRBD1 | CASSSGTGGRETQYF | TGTGCCAGCAGTTCAGGGACAGGGGGCAGGGAGACCCAGTACTTC
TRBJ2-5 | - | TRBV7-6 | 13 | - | CASTPRTQETQYF | TGTGCCAGCACCCCCAGGACTCAAGAGACCCAGTACTTC
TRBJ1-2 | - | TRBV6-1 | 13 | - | CASNTGGGYGYTF | TGTGCCAGCAATACCGGGGGAGGATATGGCTACACCTTC
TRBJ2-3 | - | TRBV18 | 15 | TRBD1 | CASSPRLDRADTQYF | TGTGCCAGCTCACCGCGCCTGGACAGGGCAGATACGCAGTATTTT
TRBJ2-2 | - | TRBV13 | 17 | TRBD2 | CASSFGLAGTNTGELFF | TGTGCCAGCAGCTTCGGACTAGCGGGAACGAACACCGGGGAGCTGTTTTTT
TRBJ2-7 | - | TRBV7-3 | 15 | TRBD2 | CASSLMGLAGVEQYF | TGTGCCAGCAGCTTAATGGGACTAGCGGGAGTCGAGCAGTACTTC
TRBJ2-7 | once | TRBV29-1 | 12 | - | CSVVVGGNEQYF | TGCAGCGTTGTGGTAGGAGGGAACGAGCAGTACTTC
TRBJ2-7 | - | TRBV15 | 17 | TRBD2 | CATSRDSSSGRSYEQYF | TGTGCCACCAGCAGAGACTCCTCTAGCGGGCGCTCCTACGAGCAGTACTTC
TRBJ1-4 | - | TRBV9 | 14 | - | CASSPGLSTGKLFF | TGTGCCAGCAGCCCCGGACTGTCGACGGGAAAACTGTTTTTT
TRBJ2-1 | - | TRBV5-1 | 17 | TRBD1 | CASSLGAGTGQSNEQFF | TGCGCCAGCAGCTTGGGGGCCGGGACAGGGCAGAGTAATGAGCAGTTCTTC
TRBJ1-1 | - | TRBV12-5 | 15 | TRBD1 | CASGFGVQGASEAFF | TGTGCTAGTGGTTTTGGGGTGCAGGGGGCCTCTGAAGCTTTCTTT
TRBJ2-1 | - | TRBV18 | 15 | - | CASSPEAGIDNEQFF | TGTGCCAGCTCACCAGAGGCAGGGATCGACAATGAGCAGTTCTTC
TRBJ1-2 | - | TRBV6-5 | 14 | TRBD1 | CASSYGDSLYGYTF | TGTGCCAGCAGTTACGGGGACAGTCTCTATGGCTACACCTTC
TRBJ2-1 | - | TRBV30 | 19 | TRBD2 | CAWSVLVRREAGGPGEQFF | TGTGCCTGGAGTGTATTGGTCCGTCGTGAGGCGGGAGGGCCCGGTGAGCAGTTCTTC
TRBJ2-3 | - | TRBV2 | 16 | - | CASSADRTSSTDTQYF | TGTGCCAGCAGTGCTGACAGGACTTCTAGCACAGATACGCAGTATTTT
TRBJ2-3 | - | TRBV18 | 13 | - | CASSRGGTDTQYF | TGTGCCAGCTCACGGGGGGGCACAGATACGCAGTATTTT
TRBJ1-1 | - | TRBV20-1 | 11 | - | CSAPGGGEAFF | TGCAGTGCACCGGGTGGGGGGGAAGCTTTCTTT
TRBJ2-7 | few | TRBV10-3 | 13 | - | CAISEYQSYEQYF | TGTGCCATCAGTGAGTATCAGTCCTACGAGCAGTACTTC
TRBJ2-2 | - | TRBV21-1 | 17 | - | CASSKGPSQRVSGELFF | TGTGCCAGCAGCAAGGGCCCCAGTCAGAGGGTCTCCGGGGAGCTGTTTTTT
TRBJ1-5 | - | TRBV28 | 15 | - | CASKKQGGSNQPQHF | TGTGCCAGTAAAAAACAGGGAGGGAGCAATCAGCCCCAGCATTTT
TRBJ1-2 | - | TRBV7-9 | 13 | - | CSSSLDRNYGYTF | TGTTCCAGCAGCTTAGACAGGAACTATGGCTACACCTTC
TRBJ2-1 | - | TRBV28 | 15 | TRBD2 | CASSPSGRGYNEQFF | TGTGCCAGCAGTCCTAGCGGGAGGGGCTACAATGAGCAGTTCTTC
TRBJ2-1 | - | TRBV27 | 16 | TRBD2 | CASRGRSGSSYNEQFF | TGTGCCAGCAGGGGACGGAGCGGGAGCTCCTACAATGAGCAGTTCTTC
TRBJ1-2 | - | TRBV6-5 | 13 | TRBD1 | CASSRTGWYGYTF | TGTGCCAGCAGTAGGACAGGGTGGTATGGCTACACCTTC
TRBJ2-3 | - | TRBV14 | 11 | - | CASSRGGTQYF | TGTGCCAGCAGCAGAGGGGGTACGCAGTATTTT
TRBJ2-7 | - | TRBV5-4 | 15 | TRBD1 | CASSWPGQGFHEQYF | TGTGCCAGCAGCTGGCCGGGACAGGGGTTCCACGAGCAGTACTTC
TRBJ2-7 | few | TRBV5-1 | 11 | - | CASREIYEQYF | TGCGCCAGCAGGGAGATATACGAGCAGTACTTC
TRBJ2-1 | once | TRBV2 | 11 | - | CASSSPVEQFF | TGTGCCAGCAGTTCTCCCGTTGAGCAGTTCTTC
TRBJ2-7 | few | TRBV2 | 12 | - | CASSEELGEQYF | TGTGCCAGCAGTGAAGAGCTTGGCGAGCAGTACTTC